The rows below give T cell receptor beta chains drawn from one sample of a study of shared clonotypes between healthy human individuals. This table comes from immunoSEQ multiplex PCR, and its TCRdb copy is limited to in-frame clones, with some not included. The sample has about 490,000 clones, 70% to 80% seen once. Sequencing was carried out using PBMCs. These receptor sequences come from a woman aged 40 to 49 in good health. Some clones in this sample may be carry-over from other donors' samples. CDR3s include the opening cysteine and the closing phenylalanine or tryptophan. A D gene is named only where the DNA matches it firmly. Only part of the rows carry a size: once, few, many, or a class if the clone is expanded.

cdr3_nt: TGTGCCAGTAGTGATACAGGGGGGTCGGGTCAGCCCCAGCATTTT
cdr3_aa: CASSDTGGSGQPQHF
cdr3_length: 15
d_call: TRBD1
j_call: TRBJ1-5
clone_size: NA
v_call: TRBV19

cdr3_nt: TGTGCCAGCTCCAAAGCCCTAGCGGGGGCTACCTACGAGCAGTACTTC
cdr3_aa: CASSKALAGATYEQYF
cdr3_length: 16
d_call: TRBD2
j_call: TRBJ2-7
clone_size: NA
v_call: TRBV7-2

cdr3_nt: TGTGCCAGCAGTGCGGGTGCCGGGGACGGAAGAAATGAGCAGTTCTTC
cdr3_aa: CASSAGAGDGRNEQFF
cdr3_length: 16
d_call: NA
j_call: TRBJ2-1
clone_size: NA
v_call: TRBV2

cdr3_nt: TGTGCCAGTAGTAGCCCGGCCAGGGCAGGGGTACGCAATCAGCCCCAGCATTTT
cdr3_aa: CASSSPARAGVRNQPQHF
cdr3_length: 18
d_call: NA
j_call: TRBJ1-5
clone_size: NA
v_call: TRBV19

cdr3_nt: TGTGCCAGCAGTTTGGGGGTTCAACCCGAAAGGAACATTCAGTACTTC
cdr3_aa: CASSLGVQPERNIQYF
cdr3_length: 16
d_call: NA
j_call: TRBJ2-4
clone_size: NA
v_call: TRBV27

cdr3_nt: TGTGCCAGCAGCTTAGGCCCGGGTAGCGGGATTTTCATTGAGCAGTTCTTC
cdr3_aa: CASSLGPGSGIFIEQFF
cdr3_length: 17
d_call: TRBD2
j_call: TRBJ2-1
clone_size: NA
v_call: TRBV7-2

cdr3_nt: TGTGCCAGCAGCGTAGGGCTAGCGGTCTACGAGCAGTACTTC
cdr3_aa: CASSVGLAVYEQYF
cdr3_length: 14
d_call: TRBD2
j_call: TRBJ2-7
clone_size: NA
v_call: TRBV9

cdr3_nt: TGTGCCAGCAGTTACTCTACTAGCGGGAGGGTCAATGAGCAGTTCTTC
cdr3_aa: CASSYSTSGRVNEQFF
cdr3_length: 16
d_call: TRBD2
j_call: TRBJ2-1
clone_size: NA
v_call: TRBV6-5

cdr3_nt: TGCAGCGTTGCGACAGGGAAAAGCTACGAGCAGTACTTC
cdr3_aa: CSVATGKSYEQYF
cdr3_length: 13
d_call: TRBD1
j_call: TRBJ2-7
clone_size: NA
v_call: TRBV29-1

cdr3_nt: TGTGCCAGCAGCCTCGGGCCCTTTTCACCCCTCCACTTT
cdr3_aa: CASSLGPFSPLHF
cdr3_length: 13
d_call: NA
j_call: TRBJ1-6
clone_size: many
v_call: TRBV6-5

cdr3_nt: TGTGCCAGCAGCTCAGGACTAGCGGGAGTTTTGGATCGAGAGACCCAGTACTTC
cdr3_aa: CASSSGLAGVLDRETQYF
cdr3_length: 18
d_call: TRBD2
j_call: TRBJ2-5
clone_size: NA
v_call: TRBV7-9

cdr3_nt: TGCAGTGGACAGGGGAGCACAGATACGCAGTATTTT
cdr3_aa: CSGQGSTDTQYF
cdr3_length: 12
d_call: TRBD1
j_call: TRBJ2-3
clone_size: NA
v_call: TRBV29-1

cdr3_nt: TGTGCCAGCAGTGGGAGTCCCGGGACACCACTTACGCAGTATTTT
cdr3_aa: CASSGSPGTPLTQYF
cdr3_length: 15
d_call: NA
j_call: TRBJ2-3
clone_size: NA
v_call: TRBV6-5

cdr3_nt: TGTGCTAGCAGCGCACAGGGGGCTGACACCGGGGAGCTGTTTTTT
cdr3_aa: CASSAQGADTGELFF
cdr3_length: 15
d_call: TRBD1
j_call: TRBJ2-2
clone_size: NA
v_call: TRBV7-9

cdr3_nt: TGTGCCAGCAGACTGACAGTAACGTCCTATGGCTACACCTTC
cdr3_aa: CASRLTVTSYGYTF
cdr3_length: 14
d_call: NA
j_call: TRBJ1-2
clone_size: NA
v_call: TRBV6-5

cdr3_nt: TGTGCCAGCAGTAAACAACCTCGTCGGAGGGAATGGGGGGATCAGCCCCAGCATTTT
cdr3_aa: CASSKQPRRREWGDQPQHF
cdr3_length: 19
d_call: NA
j_call: TRBJ1-5
clone_size: NA
v_call: TRBV2

cdr3_nt: TGCGCCAGCAGCTTGGAAATAGCGGGGGAGCAGTTCTTC
cdr3_aa: CASSLEIAGEQFF
cdr3_length: 13
d_call: TRBD2
j_call: TRBJ2-1
clone_size: NA
v_call: TRBV5-1

cdr3_nt: TGTGCCAGCAGAGGCGGGACAGGGGGGGAGGGCTATGGCTACACCTTC
cdr3_aa: CASRGGTGGEGYGYTF
cdr3_length: 16
d_call: TRBD1
j_call: TRBJ1-2
clone_size: NA
v_call: TRBV2

cdr3_nt: TGTGCCAGCAGCACAAATAGGGACAGCCTGTACGAGCAGTACTTC
cdr3_aa: CASSTNRDSLYEQYF
cdr3_length: 15
d_call: TRBD1
j_call: TRBJ2-7
clone_size: many
v_call: TRBV7-8

cdr3_nt: TGTGCCAGCAGCTTAGTCCGGGAGCTTAATAATTCACCCCTCCACTTT
cdr3_aa: CASSLVRELNNSPLHF
cdr3_length: 16
d_call: NA
j_call: TRBJ1-6
clone_size: NA
v_call: TRBV7-9

cdr3_nt: TGTGCCAGCAGCGCTACCCGGCTGTATGGGACAGGGGAGGAGACCCAGTACTTC
cdr3_aa: CASSATRLYGTGEETQYF
cdr3_length: 18
d_call: TRBD1
j_call: TRBJ2-5
clone_size: NA
v_call: TRBV7-8

cdr3_nt: TGTGCCATCAGTGAGTCAGGGGGCGAGTACTACACCGGGGAGCTGTTTTTT
cdr3_aa: CAISESGGEYYTGELFF
cdr3_length: 17
d_call: TRBD1
j_call: TRBJ2-2
clone_size: NA
v_call: TRBV10-3

cdr3_nt: TGTGCCAGCAGCTTAGCGGGCGGGGTGGCGAATGAGCAGTTCTTC
cdr3_aa: CASSLAGGVANEQFF
cdr3_length: 15
d_call: NA
j_call: TRBJ2-1
clone_size: NA
v_call: TRBV7-9

cdr3_nt: TGTGCCACCAGAGGGGGGAATGAGCAGTTCTTC
cdr3_aa: CATRGGNEQFF
cdr3_length: 11
d_call: NA
j_call: TRBJ2-1
clone_size: NA
v_call: TRBV6-5

cdr3_nt: TGTGCCAGCTGTCCGGAGCTCTACGAGCAGTACTTC
cdr3_aa: CASCPELYEQYF
cdr3_length: 12
d_call: NA
j_call: TRBJ2-7
clone_size: NA
v_call: TRBV6-5

cdr3_nt: TGTGCCAGCTCACCCCAGGGCAGCAATCAGCCCCAGCATTTT
cdr3_aa: CASSPQGSNQPQHF
cdr3_length: 14
d_call: NA
j_call: TRBJ1-5
clone_size: NA
v_call: TRBV18

cdr3_nt: TGTGCCAGCTCACCTGGGACAGTCAATCAGCCCCAGCATTTT
cdr3_aa: CASSPGTVNQPQHF
cdr3_length: 14
d_call: TRBD1
j_call: TRBJ1-5
clone_size: NA
v_call: TRBV18

cdr3_nt: TGTGCCAGCAGTGAAGCCGTAACAGGGATCTACGAGCAGTACTTC
cdr3_aa: CASSEAVTGIYEQYF
cdr3_length: 15
d_call: NA
j_call: TRBJ2-7
clone_size: NA
v_call: TRBV6-1

cdr3_nt: TGTGCCAGCACTGACAGGGAATTGTATGGCTACACCTTC
cdr3_aa: CASTDRELYGYTF
cdr3_length: 13
d_call: TRBD1
j_call: TRBJ1-2
clone_size: NA
v_call: TRBV2

cdr3_nt: TGTGCCAGCAGTGAACGGACTAGCGGGACGATAGAGCAGTACTTC
cdr3_aa: CASSERTSGTIEQYF
cdr3_length: 15
d_call: TRBD2
j_call: TRBJ2-7
clone_size: NA
v_call: TRBV2

cdr3_nt: TGTGCCAGCAGCGTAGAAGTGGGAAACACTGAAGCTTTCTTT
cdr3_aa: CASSVEVGNTEAFF
cdr3_length: 14
d_call: NA
j_call: TRBJ1-1
clone_size: once
v_call: TRBV9

cdr3_nt: TGTGCCAGCAGCTTGAGTGCGGGTAGCGATGAAAAACTGTTTTTT
cdr3_aa: CASSLSAGSDEKLFF
cdr3_length: 15
d_call: NA
j_call: TRBJ1-4
clone_size: NA
v_call: TRBV5-4

cdr3_nt: TGTGCCAGCAGTTCGACAGGGGGCGTGGGCTACACCTTC
cdr3_aa: CASSSTGGVGYTF
cdr3_length: 13
d_call: TRBD1
j_call: TRBJ1-2
clone_size: NA
v_call: TRBV6-5

cdr3_nt: TGTGCCAGCAGTGCTCGACAGGGTGGAAACTACGAGCAGTACTTC
cdr3_aa: CASSARQGGNYEQYF
cdr3_length: 15
d_call: TRBD1
j_call: TRBJ2-7
clone_size: NA
v_call: TRBV6-1

cdr3_nt: TGTGCCACCAGCAGAGTAGACCGTCGGGAGACCCAGTACTTC
cdr3_aa: CATSRVDRRETQYF
cdr3_length: 14
d_call: NA
j_call: TRBJ2-5
clone_size: NA
v_call: TRBV15

cdr3_nt: TGTGCCAGCTCACCAAGCGATTTGTCCAAAAACATTCAGTACTTC
cdr3_aa: CASSPSDLSKNIQYF
cdr3_length: 15
d_call: NA
j_call: TRBJ2-4
clone_size: NA
v_call: TRBV18

cdr3_nt: TGTGCCAGCAGTGCTCAGGGACCCACGGGGGCCGGGGAGCTGTTTTTT
cdr3_aa: CASSAQGPTGAGELFF
cdr3_length: 16
d_call: NA
j_call: TRBJ2-2
clone_size: NA
v_call: TRBV2

cdr3_nt: TGTGCCAGTAGTATCAGGGCAGCGGTGGGTGAAGCTTTCTTT
cdr3_aa: CASSIRAAVGEAFF
cdr3_length: 14
d_call: NA
j_call: TRBJ1-1
clone_size: NA
v_call: TRBV19

cdr3_nt: TGCGCCAGCAGCCACGGACAGACGGGGACCCAGTACTTC
cdr3_aa: CASSHGQTGTQYF
cdr3_length: 13
d_call: NA
j_call: TRBJ2-5
clone_size: NA
v_call: TRBV4-3

cdr3_nt: TGTGCCAGCAGTGAAAGTGGCCTCGGGGGCTACACCTTC
cdr3_aa: CASSESGLGGYTF
cdr3_length: 13
d_call: NA
j_call: TRBJ1-2
clone_size: NA
v_call: TRBV2

cdr3_nt: TGTGCCACCAGCAGAGATGCCGAGACCCAGTACTTC
cdr3_aa: CATSRDAETQYF
cdr3_length: 12
d_call: NA
j_call: TRBJ2-5
clone_size: few
v_call: TRBV15

cdr3_nt: TGTGCCAGCAGCCCCGGACAGGCGTCTAGCAATCAGCCCCAGCATTTT
cdr3_aa: CASSPGQASSNQPQHF
cdr3_length: 16
d_call: TRBD1
j_call: TRBJ1-5
clone_size: few
v_call: TRBV7-9

cdr3_nt: TGTGCCAGCAGCTTGGGGGGGGCGGCAGGCTATGGCTACACCTTC
cdr3_aa: CASSLGGAAGYGYTF
cdr3_length: 15
d_call: NA
j_call: TRBJ1-2
clone_size: NA
v_call: TRBV28

cdr3_nt: TGTGCCAGCAGAGGGACAGCCGCAACTAATGAAAAACTGTTTTTT
cdr3_aa: CASRGTAATNEKLFF
cdr3_length: 15
d_call: TRBD1
j_call: TRBJ1-4
clone_size: NA
v_call: TRBV2

cdr3_nt: TGCGCCAGCAGTGAGTTCCCAGTCCATGGCTACACCTTC
cdr3_aa: CASSEFPVHGYTF
cdr3_length: 13
d_call: NA
j_call: TRBJ1-2
clone_size: NA
v_call: TRBV10-2

cdr3_nt: TGCGCCAGCAGCTTGGCCGGAGGGGCCGGGGAGCTGTTTTTT
cdr3_aa: CASSLAGGAGELFF
cdr3_length: 14
d_call: NA
j_call: TRBJ2-2
clone_size: NA
v_call: TRBV5-1

cdr3_nt: TGTGCCGCGACGGACAGGACAGTCCTTCGGGATGAGCAGTTCTTC
cdr3_aa: CAATDRTVLRDEQFF
cdr3_length: 15
d_call: TRBD1
j_call: TRBJ2-1
clone_size: NA
v_call: TRBV6-1

cdr3_nt: TGCGCCAGCAGCTTGCAGGGACAGCTCACAGATACGCAGTATTTT
cdr3_aa: CASSLQGQLTDTQYF
cdr3_length: 15
d_call: TRBD1
j_call: TRBJ2-3
clone_size: NA
v_call: TRBV5-1

cdr3_nt: TGTGCCACCAGCAGAGGGCTAGCGGGAGTAAGGTCCTACGAGCAGTACTTC
cdr3_aa: CATSRGLAGVRSYEQYF
cdr3_length: 17
d_call: TRBD2
j_call: TRBJ2-7
clone_size: NA
v_call: TRBV15